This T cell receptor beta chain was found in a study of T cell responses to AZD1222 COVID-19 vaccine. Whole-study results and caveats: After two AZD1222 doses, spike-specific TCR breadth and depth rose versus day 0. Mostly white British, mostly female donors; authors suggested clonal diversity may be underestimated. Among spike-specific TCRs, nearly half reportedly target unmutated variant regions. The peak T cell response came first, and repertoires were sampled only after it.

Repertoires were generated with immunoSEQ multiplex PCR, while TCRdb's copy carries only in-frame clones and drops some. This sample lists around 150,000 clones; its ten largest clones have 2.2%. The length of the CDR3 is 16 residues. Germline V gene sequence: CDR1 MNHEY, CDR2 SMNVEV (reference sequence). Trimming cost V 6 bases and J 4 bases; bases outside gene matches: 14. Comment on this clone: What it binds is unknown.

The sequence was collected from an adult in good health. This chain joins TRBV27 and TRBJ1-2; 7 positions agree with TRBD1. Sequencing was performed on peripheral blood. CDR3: CASSEDSGGVFYGYTF. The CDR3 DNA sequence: TGTGCCAGCAGCGAAGACTCAGGGGGTGTTTTCTATGGCTACACCTTC.